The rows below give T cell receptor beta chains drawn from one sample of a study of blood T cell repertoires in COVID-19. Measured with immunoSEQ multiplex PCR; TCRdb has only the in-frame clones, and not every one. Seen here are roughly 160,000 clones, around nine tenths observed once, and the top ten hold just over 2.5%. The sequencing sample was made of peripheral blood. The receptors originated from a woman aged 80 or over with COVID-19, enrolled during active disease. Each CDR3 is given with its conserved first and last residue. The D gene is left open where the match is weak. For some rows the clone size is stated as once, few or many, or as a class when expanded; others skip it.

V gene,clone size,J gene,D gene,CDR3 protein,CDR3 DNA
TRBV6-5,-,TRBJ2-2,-,CASTVAIGELFF,TGTGCCAGCACCGTAGCGATCGGGGAGCTGTTTTTT
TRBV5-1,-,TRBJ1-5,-,CASSLGGGLSPQHF,TGCGCCAGCAGCTTGGGCGGGGGGCTAAGCCCCCAGCATTTT
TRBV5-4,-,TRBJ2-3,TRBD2,CASSFRGGRAVADTQYF,TGTGCCAGCAGCTTCAGGGGCGGGAGGGCCGTAGCAGATACGCAGTATTTT
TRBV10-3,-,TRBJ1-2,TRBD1,CAISESPGQGYGYTF,TGTGCCATCAGTGAGTCCCCGGGACAGGGGTATGGCTACACCTTC
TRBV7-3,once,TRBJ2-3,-,CASSLPGAADTQYF,TGTGCCAGCAGCTTGCCGGGAGCGGCAGATACGCAGTATTTT
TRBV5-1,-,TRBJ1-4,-,CASSLGRGNEKLFF,TGCGCCAGCAGCTTGGGCCGGGGAAATGAAAAACTGTTTTTT
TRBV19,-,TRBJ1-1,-,CASSTQGNTEAFF,TGTGCCAGTAGTACGCAGGGGAACACTGAAGCTTTCTTT
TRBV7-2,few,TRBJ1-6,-,CASSFVESALHF,TGTGCCAGCAGCTTTGTGGAGTCTGCCCTCCACTTT
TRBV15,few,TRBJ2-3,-,CATSREVLSTDTQYF,TGTGCCACCAGCAGAGAGGTCCTAAGCACAGATACGCAGTATTTT
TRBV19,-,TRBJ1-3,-,CASSSLTSSGNTIYF,TGTGCCAGTAGTAGTTTGACTTCTTCTGGAAACACCATATATTTT
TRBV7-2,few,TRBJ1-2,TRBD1,CASSPDRVYGYTF,TGTGCCAGCAGCCCCGACAGGGTCTATGGCTACACCTTC
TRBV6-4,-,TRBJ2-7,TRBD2,CASSDSMLAGVEQYF,TGTGCCAGCAGTGACTCGATGCTAGCGGGAGTCGAGCAGTACTTC
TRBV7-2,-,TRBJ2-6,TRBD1,CASSVRGTGLSGANVLTF,TGTGCCAGCAGCGTTAGAGGGACAGGCCTATCTGGGGCCAACGTCCTGACTTTC
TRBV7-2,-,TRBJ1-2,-,CASSSQAYRPTF,TGTGCCAGCAGCTCCCAGGCCTATCGGCCCACCTTC
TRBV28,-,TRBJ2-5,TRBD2,CASSLIAGGQETQYF,TGTGCCAGCAGTTTGATAGCGGGGGGACAAGAGACCCAGTACTTC
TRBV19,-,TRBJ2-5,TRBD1,CASRNRGMEETQYF,TGTGCCAGTAGGAACAGGGGGATGGAAGAGACCCAGTACTTC
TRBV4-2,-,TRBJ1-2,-,CASSQDSPSGIHGYTF,TGTGCCAGCAGCCAAGATTCGCCATCAGGGATCCATGGCTACACCTTC
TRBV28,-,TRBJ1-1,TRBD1,CASTRTGGLAEAFF,TGTGCCAGCACCCGGACAGGGGGCTTGGCTGAAGCTTTCTTT
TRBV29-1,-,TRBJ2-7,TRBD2,CSVVVAGASYEQYF,TGCAGCGTTGTAGTAGCGGGGGCCTCCTACGAGCAGTACTTC
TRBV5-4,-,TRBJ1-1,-,CASSLEVPNTEAFF,TGTGCCAGCAGCCTCGAGGTGCCGAACACTGAAGCTTTCTTT
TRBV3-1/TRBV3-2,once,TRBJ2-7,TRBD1,CASSSSTGGYEQYF,TGTGCCAGCAGCTCGTCGACAGGGGGCTACGAGCAGTACTTC
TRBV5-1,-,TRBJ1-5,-,CASSLQDSNQPQHF,TGCGCCAGCAGCTTACAAGATAGCAATCAGCCCCAGCATTTT
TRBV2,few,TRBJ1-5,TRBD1,CASGGQGLNQPQHF,TGTGCCAGCGGGGGACAGGGGCTCAATCAGCCCCAGCATTTT
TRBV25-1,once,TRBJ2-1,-,CASSWGHEQFF,TGTGCCAGCTCCTGGGGCCATGAGCAGTTCTTC
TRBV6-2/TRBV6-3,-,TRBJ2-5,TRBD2,CASSYGLAAINEDQYF,TGTGCCAGCAGTTACGGACTAGCGGCAATAAATGAGGACCAGTACTTC
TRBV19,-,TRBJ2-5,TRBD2,CASSAGLAGRETQYF,TGTGCCAGTAGTGCAGGACTAGCGGGAAGGGAGACCCAGTACTTC
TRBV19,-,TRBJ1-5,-,CASSLIATKRVPGSNQPQHF,TGTGCCAGTAGCCTTATAGCGACCAAGCGTGTACCGGGAAGCAATCAGCCCCAGCATTTT
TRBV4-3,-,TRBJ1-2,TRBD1,CASSQDRAGTGHGYTF,TGCGCCAGCAGCCAAGATCGGGCGGGGACAGGGCATGGCTACACCTTC
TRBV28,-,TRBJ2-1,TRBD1,CASSLSGQGANEQFF,TGTGCCAGCAGTTTATCCGGACAGGGGGCTAATGAGCAGTTCTTC
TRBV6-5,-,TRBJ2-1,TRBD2,CASSYTSGSMNEQFF,TGTGCCAGCAGTTATACTAGCGGGAGTATGAATGAGCAGTTCTTC
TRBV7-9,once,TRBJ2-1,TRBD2,CASSSSQGLAGHNEQFF,TGTGCCAGCAGCTCCTCCCAGGGACTAGCGGGACACAATGAGCAGTTCTTC
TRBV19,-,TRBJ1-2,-,CASSIVGNRYGYTF,TGTGCCAGTAGTATAGTCGGGAATCGCTATGGCTACACCTTC
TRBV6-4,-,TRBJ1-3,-,CASSGGSGNTIYF,TGTGCCAGCTCGGGGGGCTCTGGAAACACCATATATTTT
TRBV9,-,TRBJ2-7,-,CASSAEPDSPYEQYF,TGTGCCAGCAGCGCCGAGCCCGACAGCCCCTACGAGCAGTACTTC
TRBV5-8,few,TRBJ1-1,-,CASRLRGMAFF,TGTGCCAGCAGGTTGAGAGGTATGGCTTTCTTT
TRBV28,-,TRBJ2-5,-,CASSFLPPQETQYF,TGTGCCAGCAGTTTTCTACCTCCGCAAGAGACCCAGTACTTC
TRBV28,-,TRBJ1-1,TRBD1,CASSPGQGRGKAFF,TGTGCCAGCAGTCCGGGACAGGGTCGAGGGAAAGCTTTCTTT
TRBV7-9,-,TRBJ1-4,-,CASSQGVGKLFF,TGTGCCAGCAGCCAAGGGGTGGGAAAACTGTTTTTT
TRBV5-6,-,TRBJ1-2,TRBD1,CASKHTGGDNYGYTF,TGTGCCAGCAAACATACAGGGGGCGACAACTATGGCTACACCTTC
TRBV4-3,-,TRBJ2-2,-,CASSQDVGPGAGELFF,TGCGCCAGCAGCCAAGACGTCGGCCCGGGGGCCGGGGAGCTGTTTTTT
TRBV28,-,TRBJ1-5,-,CASSLSHANQPQHF,TGTGCCAGCAGTTTATCACACGCCAATCAGCCCCAGCATTTT
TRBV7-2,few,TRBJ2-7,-,CASSLLQGTVYEQYF,TGTGCCAGCAGCTTGCTACAGGGAACGGTCTACGAGCAGTACTTC
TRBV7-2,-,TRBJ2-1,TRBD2,CASSLQAGAGNEQFF,TGTGCCAGCAGCTTACAAGCGGGAGCGGGAAATGAGCAGTTCTTC
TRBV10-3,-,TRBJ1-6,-,CAISESGFPGSNSPLHF,TGTGCCATCAGTGAGTCGGGCTTTCCGGGGAGTAATTCACCCCTCCACTTT
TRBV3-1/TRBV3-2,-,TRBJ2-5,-,CASSQVRQETQYF,TGTGCCAGCAGCCAAGTTCGGCAAGAGACCCAGTACTTC
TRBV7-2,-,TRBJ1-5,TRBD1,CASSPRTGLPPNQPQHF,TGTGCCAGCAGCCCACGGACAGGGCTGCCTCCTAATCAGCCCCAGCATTTT
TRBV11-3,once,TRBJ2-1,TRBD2,CASSLGKGLAGVDEQFF,TGTGCCAGCAGCTTAGGAAAGGGACTAGCGGGAGTAGATGAGCAGTTCTTC
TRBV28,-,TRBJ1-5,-,CASSFSGFNQPQHF,TGTGCCAGCAGTTTTTCAGGGTTCAATCAGCCCCAGCATTTT
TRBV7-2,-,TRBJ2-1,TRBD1,CASSKDRGEMNEQFF,TGTGCCAGCAGCAAGGACAGGGGGGAGATGAATGAGCAGTTCTTC